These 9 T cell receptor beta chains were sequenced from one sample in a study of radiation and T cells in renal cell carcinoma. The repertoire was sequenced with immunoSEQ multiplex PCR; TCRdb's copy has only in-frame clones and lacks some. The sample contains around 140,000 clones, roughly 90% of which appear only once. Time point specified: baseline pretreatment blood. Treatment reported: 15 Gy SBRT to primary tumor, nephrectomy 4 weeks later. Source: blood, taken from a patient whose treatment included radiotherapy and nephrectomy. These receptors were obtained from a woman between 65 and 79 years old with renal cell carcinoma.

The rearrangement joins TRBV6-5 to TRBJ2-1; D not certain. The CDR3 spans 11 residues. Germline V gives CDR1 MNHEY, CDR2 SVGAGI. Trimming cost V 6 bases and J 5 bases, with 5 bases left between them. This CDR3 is CASRYNNEQFF. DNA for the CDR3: TGTGCCAGCAGATATAACAATGAGCAGTTCTTC.

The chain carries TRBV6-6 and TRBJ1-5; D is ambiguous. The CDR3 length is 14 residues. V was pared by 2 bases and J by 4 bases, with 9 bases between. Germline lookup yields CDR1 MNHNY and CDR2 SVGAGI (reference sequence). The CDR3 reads CASSYGRNNQPQHF. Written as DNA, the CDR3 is TGTGCCAGCAGTTACGGACGGAATAATCAGCCCCAGCATTTT.

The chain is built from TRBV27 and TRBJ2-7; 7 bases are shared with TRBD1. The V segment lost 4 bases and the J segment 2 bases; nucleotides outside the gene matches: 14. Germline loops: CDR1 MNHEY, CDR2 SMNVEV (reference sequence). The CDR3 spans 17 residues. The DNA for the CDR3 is TGTGCCAGCAGTTCCAACCCTCGGACAGGATTAACCTACGAGCAGTACTTC. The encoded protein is CASSSNPRTGLTYEQYF.

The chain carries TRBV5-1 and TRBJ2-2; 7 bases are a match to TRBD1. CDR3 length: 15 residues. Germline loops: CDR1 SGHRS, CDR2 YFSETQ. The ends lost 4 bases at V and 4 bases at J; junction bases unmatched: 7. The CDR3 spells CASSGTGVATGELFF. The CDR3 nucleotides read TGCGCCAGCAGCGGCACAGGGGTGGCCACCGGGGAGCTGTTTTTT.

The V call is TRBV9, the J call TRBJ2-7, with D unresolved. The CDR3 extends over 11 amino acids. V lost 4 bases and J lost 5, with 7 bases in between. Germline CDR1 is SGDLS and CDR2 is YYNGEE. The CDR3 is CASSLEHEQYF. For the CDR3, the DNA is TGTGCCAGCAGCCTCGAGCACGAGCAGTACTTC.

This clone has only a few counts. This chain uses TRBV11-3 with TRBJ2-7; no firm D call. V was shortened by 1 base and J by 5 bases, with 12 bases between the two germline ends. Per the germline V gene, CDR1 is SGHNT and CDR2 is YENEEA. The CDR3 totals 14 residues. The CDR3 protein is CASSLVGQSHEQYF. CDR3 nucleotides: TGTGCCAGCAGCTTAGTAGGGCAGAGCCACGAGCAGTACTTC.

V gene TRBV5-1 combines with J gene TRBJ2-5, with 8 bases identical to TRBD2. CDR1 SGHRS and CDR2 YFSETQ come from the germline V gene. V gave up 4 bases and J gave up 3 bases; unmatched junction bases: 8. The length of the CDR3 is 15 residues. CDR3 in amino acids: CASSPRGGWEETQYF. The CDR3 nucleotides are TGCGCCAGCAGCCCCCGGGGGGGTTGGGAAGAGACCCAGTACTTC.

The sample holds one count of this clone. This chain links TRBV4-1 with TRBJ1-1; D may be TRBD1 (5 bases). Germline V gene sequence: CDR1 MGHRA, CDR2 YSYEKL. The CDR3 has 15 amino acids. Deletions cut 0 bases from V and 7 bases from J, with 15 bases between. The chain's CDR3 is CASSQERGAWGEAFF. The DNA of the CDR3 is TGCGCCAGCAGCCAAGAGCGGGGCGCCTGGGGTGAAGCTTTCTTT.

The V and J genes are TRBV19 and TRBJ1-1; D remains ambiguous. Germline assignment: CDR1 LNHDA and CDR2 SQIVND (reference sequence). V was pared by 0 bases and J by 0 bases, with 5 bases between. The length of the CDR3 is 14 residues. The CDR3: CASSIDRLNTEAFF. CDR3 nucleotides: TGTGCCAGTAGTATAGACAGGCTGAACACTGAAGCTTTCTTT. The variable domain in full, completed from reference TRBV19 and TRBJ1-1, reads DGGITQSPKYLFRKEGQNVTLSCEQNLNHDAMYWYRQDPGQGLRLIYYSQIVNDFQKGDIAEGYSVSREKKESFPLTVTSAQKNPTAFYLCASSIDRLNTEAFFGQGTRLTVV.